What follows are 4 T cell receptor beta chains derived from one specimen sequenced in a study of beta chain features in type 1 diabetes. General study points: Within each of all four CD4+ subsets, Type 1 diabetes patients had TCRB CDR3s that were moderately but significantly shorter.

These receptors' targets are unknown. The entirety of the isolated RNA underwent reverse transcription, so expressed TCRB transcripts were sequenced. Sequencing was performed with immunoSEQ multiplex PCR; in TCRdb, only in-frame clones are kept and a portion is missing. Of more than 100,000 clones detected, about 16% appear once; the ten largest clones hold 2% to 2.5%. Sequences were obtained from central memory CD4+ T cells from blood. These receptors all come from a man aged 30 to 39 with type 1 diabetes.

V usage is TRBV2 and J usage is TRBJ1-4, with D unresolved. Trimming stripped 8 bases from V and 4 bases from J, with 8 bases between. The germline V gene encodes CDR1 SNHLY and CDR2 FYNNEI. CDR3 length: 12 residues. The CDR3 is CASGQLNEKLFF. CDR3 sequence (DNA): TGTGCCAGCGGCCAGCTTAATGAAAAACTGTTTTTT.

In its sample, this clone was seen a few times. This rearrangement joins TRBV28 to TRBJ1-4; 7 nucleotides match TRBD1. Per germline, CDR1 MDHEN and CDR2 SYDVKM. With V trimmed by 7 bases and J by 8 bases, 7 bases remained unmatched. CDR3 length: 13 residues. The CDR3 loop reads CASTGGGGEKLFF. For the CDR3, the DNA is TGTGCCAGCACAGGGGGGGGAGGCGAAAAACTGTTTTTT.

This clone has just a few counts. The CDR3 protein is CASSLRGRLDEQYF. CDR3 in DNA: TGTGCCAGCAGTCTCCGAGGACGGCTGGACGAGCAGTACTTC. The chain recombines TRBV28 with TRBJ2-7; no clear D gene. V lost 5 bases, J lost 5 bases, and 16 bases lay in between. Germline CDR1 and CDR2: MDHEN and SYDVKM. This CDR3 is built from 14 residues.

The genes are TRBV7-8 and TRBJ1-2; D call uncertain. The CDR3 length is 13 residues. The V and J ends lost 0 bases and 4 bases respectively, with 6 bases between them. CDR1 is SGHVS and CDR2 is FQNEAQ in the germline V gene. The CDR3 coding sequence is TGTGCCAGCAGCTTAGCGGTGGGCTATGGCTACACCTTC. This translates into CASSLAVGYGYTF.